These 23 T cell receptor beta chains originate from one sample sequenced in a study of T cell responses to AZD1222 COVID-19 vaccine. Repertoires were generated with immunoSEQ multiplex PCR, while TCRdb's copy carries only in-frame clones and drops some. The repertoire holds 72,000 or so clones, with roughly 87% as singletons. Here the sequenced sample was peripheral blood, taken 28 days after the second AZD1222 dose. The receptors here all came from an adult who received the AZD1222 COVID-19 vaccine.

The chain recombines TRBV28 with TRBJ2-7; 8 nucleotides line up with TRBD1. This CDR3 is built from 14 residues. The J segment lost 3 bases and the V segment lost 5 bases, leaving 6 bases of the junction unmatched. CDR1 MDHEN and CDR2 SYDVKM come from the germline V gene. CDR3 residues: CASSRTGINYEQYF. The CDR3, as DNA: TGTGCCAGCAGTCGGACAGGGATTAACTACGAGCAGTACTTC.

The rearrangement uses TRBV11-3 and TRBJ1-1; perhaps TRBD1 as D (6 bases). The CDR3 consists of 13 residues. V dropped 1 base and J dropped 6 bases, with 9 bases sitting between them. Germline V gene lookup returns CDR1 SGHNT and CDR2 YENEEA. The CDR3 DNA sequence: TGTGCCAGCAGCTTAGGAAGGGGGGCTGAAGCTTTCTTT. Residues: CASSLGRGAEAFF. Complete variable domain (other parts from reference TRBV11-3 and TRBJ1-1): EAGVVQSPRYKIIEKKQPVAFWCNPISGHNTLYWYLQNLGQGPELLIRYENEEAVDDSQLPKDRFSAERLKGVDSTLKIQPAELGDSAVYLCASSLGRGAEAFFGQGTRLTVV.

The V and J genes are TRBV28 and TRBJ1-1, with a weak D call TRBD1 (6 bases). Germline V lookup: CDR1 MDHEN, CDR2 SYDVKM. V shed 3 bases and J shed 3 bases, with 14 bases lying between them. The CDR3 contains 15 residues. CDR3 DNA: TGTGCCAGCAGTTTGGGGGGCCAGGGCTACACTGAAGCTTTCTTT. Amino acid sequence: CASSLGGQGYTEAFF.

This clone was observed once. The CDR3 coding sequence is TGCGCCAGCAGCTTAACAGGGGGCCAAGAGACCCAGTACTTC. Translated: CASSLTGGQETQYF. This chain connects TRBV5-1 to TRBJ2-5, with TRBD1 matching over 8 bases. The CDR3 length is 14 residues. V lost 2 bases and J lost 1; bases outside the gene matches: 1. In germline, CDR1 is SGHRS, CDR2 YFSETQ.

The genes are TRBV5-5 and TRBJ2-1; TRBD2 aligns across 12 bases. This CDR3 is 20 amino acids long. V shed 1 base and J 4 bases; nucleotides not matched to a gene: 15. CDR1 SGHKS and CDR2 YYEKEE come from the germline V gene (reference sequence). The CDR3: CASSLLRLAGDVGGYNEQFF. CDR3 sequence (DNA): TGTGCCAGCAGCTTGCTCCGACTAGCGGGAGATGTGGGTGGGTACAATGAGCAGTTCTTC.

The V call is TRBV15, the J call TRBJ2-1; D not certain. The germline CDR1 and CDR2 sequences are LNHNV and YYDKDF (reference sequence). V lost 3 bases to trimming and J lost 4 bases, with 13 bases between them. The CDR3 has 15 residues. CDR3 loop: CATSRDAEVYNEQFF. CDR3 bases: TGTGCCACCAGCAGGGACGCGGAAGTTTACAATGAGCAGTTCTTC.

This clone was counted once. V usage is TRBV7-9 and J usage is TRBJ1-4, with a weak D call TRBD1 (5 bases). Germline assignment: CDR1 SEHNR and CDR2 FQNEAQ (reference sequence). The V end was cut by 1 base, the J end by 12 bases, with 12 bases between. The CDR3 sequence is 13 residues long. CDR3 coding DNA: TGTGCCAGCAGCTTAGGCCGGGACCGTGAACTGTTTTTT. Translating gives CASSLGRDRELFF.

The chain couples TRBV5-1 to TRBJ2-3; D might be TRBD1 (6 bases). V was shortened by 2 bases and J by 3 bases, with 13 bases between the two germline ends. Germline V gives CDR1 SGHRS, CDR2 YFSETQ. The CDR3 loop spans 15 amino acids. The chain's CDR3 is CASSFKGDWTDTQYF. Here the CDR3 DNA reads TGCGCCAGCAGCTTTAAGGGGGATTGGACAGATACGCAGTATTTT.

CDR3 sequence (DNA): TGTGCCAGCAGCGTATCTGGTGAGCAGTTCTTC. It specifies CASSVSGEQFF. The chain combines TRBV9 with TRBJ2-1; D gene ambiguous. Germline V gene data show CDR1 as SGDLS and CDR2 as YYNGEE. V shed 1 base and J shed 9 bases, with 5 bases lying between them. This CDR3 is built from 11 residues.

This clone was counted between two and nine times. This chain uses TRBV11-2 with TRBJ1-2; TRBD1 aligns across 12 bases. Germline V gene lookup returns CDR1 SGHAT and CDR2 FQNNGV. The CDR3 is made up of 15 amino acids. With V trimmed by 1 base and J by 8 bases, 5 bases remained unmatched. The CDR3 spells CASSLAGQGARGYTF. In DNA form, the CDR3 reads TGTGCCAGCAGCTTAGCGGGACAGGGGGCGAGGGGCTACACCTTC.

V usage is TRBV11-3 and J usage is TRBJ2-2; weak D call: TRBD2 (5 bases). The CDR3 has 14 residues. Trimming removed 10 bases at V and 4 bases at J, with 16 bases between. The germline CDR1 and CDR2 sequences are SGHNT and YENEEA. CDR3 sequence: CATHSGMGTGELFF. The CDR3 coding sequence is TGTGCCACTCACTCGGGGATGGGCACCGGGGAGCTGTTTTTT.

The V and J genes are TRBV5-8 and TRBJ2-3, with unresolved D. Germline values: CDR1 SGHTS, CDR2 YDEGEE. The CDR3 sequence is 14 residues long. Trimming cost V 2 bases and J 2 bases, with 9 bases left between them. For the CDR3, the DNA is TGTGCCAGCAGCTTTGGATTACTCACAGATACGCAGTATTTT. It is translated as CASSFGLLTDTQYF. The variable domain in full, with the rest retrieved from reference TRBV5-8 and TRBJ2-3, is EAGVTQSPTHLIKTRGQQATLRCSPISGHTSVYWYQQALGLGLQFLLWYDEGEERNRGNFPPRFSGRQFPNYSSELNVNALELEDSALYLCASSFGLLTDTQYFGPGTRLTVL.

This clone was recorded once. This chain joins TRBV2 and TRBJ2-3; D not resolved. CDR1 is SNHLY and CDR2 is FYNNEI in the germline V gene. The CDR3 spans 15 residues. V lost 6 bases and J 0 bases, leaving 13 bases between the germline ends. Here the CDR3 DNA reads TGTGCCAGCAGACCCTACGCGTTGAGCACAGATACGCAGTATTTT. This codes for CASRPYALSTDTQYF. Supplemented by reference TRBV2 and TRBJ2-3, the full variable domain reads EPEVTQTPSHQVTQMGQEVILRCVPISNHLYFYWYRQILGQKVEFLVSFYNNEISEKSEIFDDQFSVERPDGSNFTLKIRSTKLEDSAMYFCASRPYALSTDTQYFGPGTRLTVL.

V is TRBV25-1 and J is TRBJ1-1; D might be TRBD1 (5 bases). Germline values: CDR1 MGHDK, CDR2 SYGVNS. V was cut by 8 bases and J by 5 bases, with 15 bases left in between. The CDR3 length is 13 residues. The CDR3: CASVAGRGTEAFF. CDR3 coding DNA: TGTGCCAGCGTCGCGGGCCGGGGGACTGAAGCTTTCTTT. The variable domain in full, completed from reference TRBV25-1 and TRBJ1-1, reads EADIYQTPRYLVIGTGKKITLECSQTMGHDKMYWYQQDPGMELHLIHYSYGVNSTEKGDLSSESTVSRIRTEHFPLTLESARPSHTSQYLCASVAGRGTEAFFGQGTRLTVV.

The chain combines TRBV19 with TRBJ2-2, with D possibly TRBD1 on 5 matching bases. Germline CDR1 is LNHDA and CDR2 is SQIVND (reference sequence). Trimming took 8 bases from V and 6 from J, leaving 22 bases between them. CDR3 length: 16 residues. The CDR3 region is CASVKGTGLLSGELFF. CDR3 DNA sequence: TGTGCCAGTGTTAAGGGCACAGGTCTCTTATCCGGGGAGCTGTTTTTT.

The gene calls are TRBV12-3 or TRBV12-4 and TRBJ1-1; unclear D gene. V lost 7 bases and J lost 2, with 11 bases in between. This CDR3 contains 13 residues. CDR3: CASTWQLNTEAFF. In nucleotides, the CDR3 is TGTGCCAGCACATGGCAGCTAAACACTGAAGCTTTCTTT.

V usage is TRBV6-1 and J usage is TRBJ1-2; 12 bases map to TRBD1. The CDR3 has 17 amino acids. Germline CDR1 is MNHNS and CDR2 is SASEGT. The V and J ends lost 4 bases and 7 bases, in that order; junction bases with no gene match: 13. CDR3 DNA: TGTGCCAGCAGTGCCCCGGGACAGGGGGCAGGTAGTGTTGGCTACACCTTC. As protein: CASSAPGQGAGSVGYTF.

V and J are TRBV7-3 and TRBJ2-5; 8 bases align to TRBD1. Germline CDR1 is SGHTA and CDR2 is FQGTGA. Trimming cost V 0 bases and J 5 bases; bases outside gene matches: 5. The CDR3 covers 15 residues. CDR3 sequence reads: CASSLTGNRGETQYF. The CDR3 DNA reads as TGTGCCAGCAGCTTAACGGGAAACAGGGGGGAGACCCAGTACTTC.

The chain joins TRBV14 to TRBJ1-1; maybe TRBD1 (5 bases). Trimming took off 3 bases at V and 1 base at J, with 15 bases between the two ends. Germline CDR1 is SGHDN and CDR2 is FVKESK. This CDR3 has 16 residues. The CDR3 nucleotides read TGTGCCAGCAGCCATTTAGAGGGGATTGGGAACACTGAAGCTTTCTTT. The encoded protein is CASSHLEGIGNTEAFF.

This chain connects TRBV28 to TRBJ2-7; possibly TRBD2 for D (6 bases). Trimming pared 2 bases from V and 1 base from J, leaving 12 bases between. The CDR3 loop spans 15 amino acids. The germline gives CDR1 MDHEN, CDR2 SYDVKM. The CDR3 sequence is CASSLTGGVSYEQYF. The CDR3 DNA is TGTGCCAGCAGTTTAACTGGCGGGGTATCCTACGAGCAGTACTTC. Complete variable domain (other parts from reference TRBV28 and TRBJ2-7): DVKVTQSSRYLVKRTGEKVFLECVQDMDHENMFWYRQDPGLGLRLIYFSYDVKMKEKGDIPEGYSVSREKKERFSLILESASTNQTSMYLCASSLTGGVSYEQYFGPGTRLTVT.

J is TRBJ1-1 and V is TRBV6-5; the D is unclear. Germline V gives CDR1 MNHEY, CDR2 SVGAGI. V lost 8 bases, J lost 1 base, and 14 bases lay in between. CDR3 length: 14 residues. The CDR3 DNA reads TGTGCCAGCCGCAGGCCGACAAGGAACACTGAAGCTTTCTTT. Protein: CASRRPTRNTEAFF.

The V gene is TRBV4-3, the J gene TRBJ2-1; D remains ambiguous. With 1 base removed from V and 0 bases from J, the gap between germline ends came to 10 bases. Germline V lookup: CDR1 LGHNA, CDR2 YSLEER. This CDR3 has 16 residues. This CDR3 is CASSQVWATSYNEQFF. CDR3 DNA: TGCGCCAGCAGCCAAGTCTGGGCGACCTCCTACAATGAGCAGTTCTTC.

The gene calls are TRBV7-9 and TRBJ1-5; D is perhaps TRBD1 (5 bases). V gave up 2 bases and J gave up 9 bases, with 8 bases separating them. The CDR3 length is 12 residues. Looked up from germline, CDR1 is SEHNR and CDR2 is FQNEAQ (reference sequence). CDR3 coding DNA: TGTGCCAGCAGCTTATCCACAGGGCCCCAGCATTTT. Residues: CASSLSTGPQHF.